Below, one T cell receptor beta chain is given with its context. Germline values: CDR1 SEHNR, CDR2 FQNEAQ (reference sequence). Trimming removed 3 bases from V and 1 base from J, with 22 bases in between. The CDR3 consists of 19 residues. As originally analysed: Nucleated cell counts were estimated from reference gene primer amplification. Profiling relied on immunoSEQ multiplex PCR, and the TCRdb table lists in-frame clones only, not all of them. V, J and clone size are taken as reported in that table, and D and trimming were inferred from the DNA itself. The table has some 30,000 clones, about 89% seen once. The data originate from a study of blood T cell repertoires in COVID-19.

The V and J genes are TRBV7-9 and TRBJ2-1; a possible D gene is TRBD2 (5 bases). The sequenced sample was peripheral blood. This receptor was obtained from a human donor in a cohort sampled during active COVID-19. DNA of the CDR3: TGTGCCAGCAGCTTGGGGTCGGACTTCAACCCCGTTTCCTACAATGAGCAGTTCTTC. Translation: CASSLGSDFNPVSYNEQFF.